Following are 24 T cell receptor beta chains from one sample sequenced in a study of shared T cell receptors in the human thymus. Repertoires were generated with immunoSEQ multiplex PCR, while TCRdb's copy carries only in-frame clones and drops some. The sample has approximately 730,000 clones; roughly 88% are singletons. This same sample was also part of a study on human thymus T cells.

Sequencing was performed on thymocytes. These receptor sequences come from a girl under three years old with a congenital heart defect.

V usage is TRBV7-2 and J usage is TRBJ2-4; 8 bases fit TRBD1. Germline CDR1 and CDR2: SGHTA and FQGNSA. V shed 1 base and J 3 bases; nucleotides not matched to a gene: 11. CDR3 length: 18 residues. The CDR3 here is CASSLVSGTGIYKNIQYF. CDR3 in DNA: TGTGCCAGCAGCTTAGTATCGGGGACAGGAATATACAAAAACATTCAGTACTTC.

The chain carries TRBV5-4 and TRBJ1-3; tentative D call: TRBD1 (5 bases). This CDR3 is built from 17 residues. Germline-derived CDR1 and CDR2 are SGHNT and YYREEE (reference sequence). Trimming shortened V by 1 base and J by 0 bases, and 14 bases separated the two germline ends. CDR3 nucleotides: TGTGCCAGCAGCTTGCGTCAGGGCCCTTACTCTGGAAACACCATATATTTT. This sequence encodes CASSLRQGPYSGNTIYF.

The CDR3 region has the DNA TGTGCCAGCAGTGACTCGATGGCGACATCCTACAATGAGCAGTTCTTC. Translating it yields CASSDSMATSYNEQFF. The chain uses TRBV6-4 and TRBJ2-1; D uncertain. Germline V gives CDR1 MRHNA, CDR2 SNTAGT. The ends were cut back, 0 bases at V and 1 base at J, with 10 bases in the middle. The CDR3 runs 16 residues.

V gene TRBV5-6 combines with J gene TRBJ2-1; a weak D match, TRBD1 (6 bases). CDR3 length equals 13 residues. V was pared by 4 bases and J by 3 bases, with 8 bases between. The V gene's germline CDR1 is SGHDT and CDR2 YYEEEE. Here the CDR3 DNA reads TGTGCCAGCAGCCTGGGACACTACAATGAGCAGTTCTTC. This codes for CASSLGHYNEQFF.

The chain carries TRBV5-1 and TRBJ1-2, with D perhaps matching TRBD1 (5 bases). Trimming took off 5 bases at V and 2 bases at J, with 10 bases between the two ends. The CDR3 runs 13 residues. Germline CDR1 SGHRS, CDR2 YFSETQ. The CDR3 nucleotides read TGCGCCAGCAGGATAGGGGCCAACTATGGCTACACCTTC. This sequence encodes CASRIGANYGYTF.

CDR3: CASSLEGRAFGYTF. For the CDR3, the DNA is TGTGCCAGCAGCTTGGAAGGCAGGGCCTTCGGCTACACCTTC. V is TRBV5-6 and J is TRBJ1-2; TRBD1 is a possible D gene (5 bases). Trimming left V 0 bases short and J 8 bases short, with 14 bases between. Germline CDR1 reads SGHDT; CDR2 reads YYEEEE. This CDR3 contains 14 residues.

The J gene is TRBJ1-1, the V gene TRBV18; D remains unclear. The CDR3 sequence is 15 residues long. The germline V and J ends were trimmed by 3 bases and 1 base, with 12 bases remaining between them. Germline CDR1 is KGHSH and CDR2 is LQKENI. CDR3 in amino acids: CASSPPPEANTEAFF. The CDR3 DNA reads as TGTGCCAGCTCACCCCCTCCTGAGGCGAACACTGAAGCTTTCTTT. Supplemented by reference TRBV18 and TRBJ1-1, the full variable domain reads NAGVMQNPRHLVRRRGQEARLRCSPMKGHSHVYWYRQLPEEGLKFMVYLQKENIIDESGMPKERFSAEFPKEGPSILRIQQVVRGDSAAYFCASSPPPEANTEAFFGQGTRLTVV.

This chain joins TRBV5-6 and TRBJ1-5; D gene uncertain. Deletions cut 4 bases from V and 11 bases from J, with 22 bases between. CDR1 is SGHDT and CDR2 is YYEEEE in the germline V gene. The CDR3 runs 15 residues. The CDR3 DNA sequence: TGTGCCAGCAGCCGGAGGGTGTCAGGCCGCCCTACCCAGCATTTT. The encoded protein is CASSRRVSGRPTQHF.

The genes are TRBV27 and TRBJ1-5; D is undetermined. Trimming pared 2 bases from V and 2 bases from J, leaving 13 bases between. CDR3 size: 16 residues. Germline CDR1 is MNHEY and CDR2 is SMNVEV (reference sequence). The CDR3 region is CASSLGTAPGNQPQHF. The CDR3 DNA reads as TGTGCCAGCAGTTTAGGCACAGCCCCTGGCAATCAGCCCCAGCATTTT.

The V and J genes are TRBV5-8 and TRBJ1-5, with D possibly TRBD1 on 6 matching bases. The CDR3 loop spans 17 amino acids. Germline V gene sequence: CDR1 SGHTS, CDR2 YDEGEE. With 0 bases removed from V and 5 bases from J, the gap between germline ends came to 18 bases. The CDR3 nucleotides read TGTGCCAGCAGCTTGGGGACAGCCGAGGGACTATATCAGCCCCAGCATTTT. Encoded protein: CASSLGTAEGLYQPQHF.

This clone came up once. The chain links TRBV5-6 to TRBJ2-7; 9 bases line up with TRBD1. Germline lookup yields CDR1 SGHDT and CDR2 YYEEEE. CDR3 length: 15 residues. The J segment lost 5 bases and the V segment lost 4 bases, leaving 10 bases of the junction unmatched. CDR3 DNA sequence: TGTGCCAGCAGCCAGGGGACAGGGTTCCGGGACGAGCAGTACTTC. Protein sequence: CASSQGTGFRDEQYF.

The CDR3 DNA reads TGTGCCAGCGGATTCTCACAGGGTGGATATGGCTACACCTTC. Amino acids: CASGFSQGGYGYTF. The V and J genes are TRBV6-6 and TRBJ1-2; a weak D match, TRBD1 (6 bases). The germline V and J ends were trimmed by 8 bases and 5 bases, with 18 bases remaining between them. There are 14 residues in the CDR3. Looked up from germline, CDR1 is MNHNY and CDR2 is SVGAGI (reference sequence).

The chain combines TRBV14 with TRBJ2-6; D is unresolved. Germline CDR1 and CDR2: SGHDN and FVKESK. CDR3 length: 18 amino acids. Trimming shortened V by 1 base and J by 0 bases, and 13 bases separated the two germline ends. DNA for the CDR3: TGTGCCAGCAGCCAAGCCGCACATCCTCCCTCTGGGGCCAACGTCCTGACTTTC. It codes for CASSQAAHPPSGANVLTF.

This clone was seen a few times. The rearrangement joins TRBV19 to TRBJ1-2; D is unresolved. Germline-derived CDR1 and CDR2 are LNHDA and SQIVND (reference sequence). The CDR3 has 17 residues. Trimming removed 8 bases from V and 8 bases from J, with 30 bases in between. CDR3 nucleotide sequence: TGTGCCAGTGGAAAGCGGACTCCCGGGAGACTATATCACGGCTACACCTTC. It specifies CASGKRTPGRLYHGYTF.

This clone was seen a handful of times. The J gene is TRBJ1-6, the V gene TRBV9; D might be TRBD1 (5 bases). The CDR3 totals 20 residues. V was trimmed by 4 bases and J by 3 bases, leaving 26 bases between them. In germline, CDR1 is SGDLS, CDR2 YYNGEE. This CDR3 reads CASSTPTVSLTSLYNSPLHF. In DNA form, the CDR3 reads TGTGCCAGCAGCACCCCGACAGTGAGTCTAACCTCCCTCTATAATTCACCCCTCCACTTT.

The rearrangement joins TRBV12-5 to TRBJ1-2; tentative D call: TRBD1 (5 bases). CDR1 is LGHNT, CDR2 FRNRAP, per germline. V lost 5 bases, J lost 4 bases, and 14 bases lay in between. This CDR3 spans 14 amino acids. Here the CDR3 reads CASGPDRGGYGYTF. Written as DNA, the CDR3 is TGTGCTAGTGGTCCGGACCGCGGGGGCTATGGCTACACCTTC.

As regards this clone: At one of its ends the junction is not consistent with the germline gene, which may arise from a read error. The gene calls are TRBV7-7 and TRBJ2-5, with TRBD2 matching 10 bases. Germline values: CDR1 SSHAT, CDR2 FNYEAQ (reference sequence). The CDR3 covers 19 residues. In nucleotides, the CDR3 is TGTGCTAGCAGCTTACCCCCTAGACCTAGCGGGGGTCCGCAAGAGACCCAGTACTTC. Amino acid sequence: CASSLPPRPSGGPQETQYF.

This sequence joins TRBV6-5 and TRBJ1-1; no reliable D call. Germline V CDR1 and CDR2: MNHEY, SVGAGI. CDR3 size: 12 residues. Trimming cost V 7 bases and J 1 base, with 7 bases left between them. In DNA form, the CDR3 reads TGTGCCAGCATGGAGGGGAACACTGAAGCTTTCTTT. This encodes CASMEGNTEAFF.

The chain uses TRBV6-5 and TRBJ2-5, with 8 positions matching TRBD1. CDR3 length: 15 amino acids. V shed 6 bases, J shed 2 bases, and the junction held 8 bases outside the gene matches. The germline gives CDR1 MNHEY, CDR2 SVGAGI. CDR3 residues: CASRSDRGPQETQYF. The CDR3 DNA reads as TGTGCCAGCAGATCCGACAGGGGCCCTCAAGAGACCCAGTACTTC.

The V gene is TRBV11-2, the J gene TRBJ1-1; perhaps TRBD1 as D (5 bases). Germline CDR1 is SGHAT and CDR2 is FQNNGV. The CDR3 has 15 amino acids. Trimming pared 2 bases from V and 3 bases from J, leaving 13 bases between. The CDR3 here is CASSLRVGGDTEAFF. The CDR3 bases are TGTGCCAGCAGCTTAAGGGTCGGAGGGGACACTGAAGCTTTCTTT.

This rearrangement joins TRBV5-4 to TRBJ1-1; TRBD1 matches at 10 bases. Unmatched junction bases numbered 7, after V lost 4 bases and J lost 4 bases. This CDR3 region has 15 residues. Per germline, CDR1 SGHNT and CDR2 YYREEE (reference sequence). This CDR3 reads CASSQGQGPLTEAFF. The CDR3 DNA reads TGTGCCAGCAGCCAGGGACAGGGGCCCCTCACTGAAGCTTTCTTT.

The CDR3 nucleotides are TGTGCCAGCAGCCAATCAGGCCAGGGGTGTAACACCGGGGAGCTGTTTTTT. It translates to CASSQSGQGCNTGELFF. The chain combines TRBV16 with TRBJ2-2; D is perhaps TRBD1 (6 bases). This CDR3 is 17 amino acids long. The V and J ends lost 0 bases and 2 bases respectively, with 13 bases between them. Germline V gene lookup returns CDR1 KGHSY and CDR2 FQNENV.

This clone was detected only once. The gene calls are TRBV18 and TRBJ1-1; weak D call: TRBD1 (6 bases). V lost 8 bases, J lost 0 bases, and 16 bases lay in between. The V gene's germline CDR1 is KGHSH and CDR2 LQKENI. The CDR3 is 15 amino acids. The CDR3 here is CASQKTGEVNTEAFF. The CDR3 bases are TGTGCCAGCCAAAAGACAGGAGAAGTGAACACTGAAGCTTTCTTT.

V is TRBV27 and J is TRBJ2-7; D not certain. The ends were cut back, 3 bases at V and 5 bases at J, with 5 bases in the middle. The CDR3 runs to 11 residues. The germline V gene has CDR1 MNHEY and CDR2 SMNVEV (reference sequence). Here the CDR3 reads CASSFSDEQYF. CDR3 in DNA: TGTGCCAGCAGTTTTTCGGACGAGCAGTACTTC.